This T cell receptor beta chain derives from a study of cytotoxic CD8 clonotypes in ibrutinib-treated CLL. General study points: Researchers report that baseline clonality outpaced age-matched healthy donors and tracked circulating CD8+ T-cell counts. Public clonotypes were uncommon and contracted or stayed stable on treatment.

CDR3 length equals 14 residues. The germline V gene has CDR1 SGHAT and CDR2 FQNNGV. The V end was cut by 5 bases, the J end by 4 bases, with 14 bases between. With respect to this clone: Its target is not known.

Repertoires were generated with immunoSEQ multiplex PCR, while TCRdb's copy carries only in-frame clones and drops some. This repertoire shows approximately 190,000 clones, approximately 79% found once; its top ten account for about an eighth. PBMCs were cryopreserved, and approximately 1.8 micrograms of genomic DNA from them went into TCR beta libraries. V is TRBV11-2 and J is TRBJ1-1; D is uncertain. The receptor was isolated from a human donor with chronic lymphocytic leukemia. Sequencing was performed on PBMCs, taken after 12 months of ibrutinib treatment. This chain's CDR3 is CASSPDLPGTEAFF. The CDR3 DNA reads as TGTGCCAGCAGCCCGGACCTACCAGGCACTGAAGCTTTCTTT.